This T cell receptor (beta chain) was obtained from a study of blood T cell repertoires in COVID-19. Study overall: Acute and convalescent COVID-19 samples came from the United States, Italy and Spain.

Germline CDR1 LNHDA, CDR2 SQIVND (reference sequence). The V segment lost 4 bases and the J segment 7 bases; nucleotides outside the gene matches: 8. This CDR3 contains 15 residues. This clone has just a few counts. Profiling relied on immunoSEQ multiplex PCR, and the TCRdb table lists in-frame clones only, not all of them. The repertoire includes more than 85,000 clones, about 80% of them detected once, and 4% to 5% sits in the top ten. The sequenced sample was peripheral blood. The rearrangement uses TRBV19 and TRBJ2-2; the match to TRBD1 covers 8 bases. This receptor was identified in a woman between 50 and 59 years old with acute or convalescent COVID-19. CDR3 bases: TGTGCCAGTAGTAGGACAGGGCTCCGAGACGGGGAGCTGTTTTTT. Its translation: CASSRTGLRDGELFF. Full variable domain (remainder filled in from reference TRBV19 and TRBJ2-2): DGGITQSPKYLFRKEGQNVTLSCEQNLNHDAMYWYRQDPGQGLRLIYYSQIVNDFQKGDIAEGYSVSREKKESFPLTVTSAQKNPTAFYLCASSRTGLRDGELFFGEGSRLTVL.